The entry that follows covers one TCR beta chain sequence. These data belong to a study of blood T cells in healthy people across ages. The CDR3 spans 14 residues. V lost 7 bases and J 3 bases, leaving 15 bases between the germline ends. The germline V gene encodes CDR1 MNHEY and CDR2 SMNVEV (reference sequence). Sample-barcoded 5' priming and a J-beta primer mix drove a second PCR of roughly 7 to 11 cycles. TCRdb re-called the 5' RACE reads through MiXCR, storing one row per CDR3 protein. The sample has fewer than 1,000,000 distinct CDR3 sequences, roughly 46% seen once. The clonotype comes from a man older than 75 in good health. V gene TRBV27 combines with J gene TRBJ2-5, with a weak D call TRBD2 (6 bases). The specimen sequenced was blood. CDR3: CASTATGLEETQYF. Here the CDR3 DNA reads TGTGCCAGCACTGCCACGGGACTTGAAGAGACCCAGTACTTC.